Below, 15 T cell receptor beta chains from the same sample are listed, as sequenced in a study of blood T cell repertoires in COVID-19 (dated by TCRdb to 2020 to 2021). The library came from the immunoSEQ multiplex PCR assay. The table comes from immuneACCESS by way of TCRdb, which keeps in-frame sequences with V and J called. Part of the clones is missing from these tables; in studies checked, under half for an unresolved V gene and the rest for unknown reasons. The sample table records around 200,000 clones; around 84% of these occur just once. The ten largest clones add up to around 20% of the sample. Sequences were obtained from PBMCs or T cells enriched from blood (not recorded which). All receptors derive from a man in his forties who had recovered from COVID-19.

Written as DNA, the CDR3 is TGTGCCAGCAGCGTGACAGATCTGAACACTGAAGCTTTCTTT. It is translated as CASSVTDLNTEAFF. The J gene is TRBJ1-1, the V gene TRBV7-3, with D possibly matching TRBD1 (5 bases). Germline loops: CDR1 SGHTA, CDR2 FQGTGA. The CDR3 has 14 residues. The V end was cut by 5 bases, the J end by 0 bases, with 10 bases between. Drawing the rest from reference TRBV7-3 and TRBJ1-1, the complete variable domain is GAGVSQTPSNKVTEKGKYVELRCDPISGHTALYWYRQSLGQGPEFLIYFQGTGAADDSGLPNDRFFAVRPEGSVSTLKIQRTERGDSAVYLCASSVTDLNTEAFFGQGTRLTVV.

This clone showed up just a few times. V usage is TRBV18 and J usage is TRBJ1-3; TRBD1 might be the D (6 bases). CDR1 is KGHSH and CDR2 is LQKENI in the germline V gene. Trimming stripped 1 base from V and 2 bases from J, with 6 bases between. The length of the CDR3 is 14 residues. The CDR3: CASSPQGAGNTIYF. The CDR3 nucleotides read TGTGCCAGCTCACCACAGGGGGCTGGAAACACCATATATTTT.

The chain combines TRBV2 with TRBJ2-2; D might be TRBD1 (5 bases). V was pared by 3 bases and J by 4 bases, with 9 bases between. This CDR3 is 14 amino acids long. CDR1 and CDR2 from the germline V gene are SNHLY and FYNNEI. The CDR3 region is CASSDSRVTGELFF. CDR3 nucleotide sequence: TGTGCCAGCAGTGACTCCAGGGTCACCGGGGAGCTGTTTTTT.

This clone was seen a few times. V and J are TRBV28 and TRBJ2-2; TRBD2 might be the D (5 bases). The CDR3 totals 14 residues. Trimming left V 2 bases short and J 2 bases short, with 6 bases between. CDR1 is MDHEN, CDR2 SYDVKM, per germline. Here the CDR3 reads CASSLSGNTGELFF. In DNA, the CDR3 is TGTGCCAGCAGTTTAAGCGGCAACACCGGGGAGCTGTTTTTT. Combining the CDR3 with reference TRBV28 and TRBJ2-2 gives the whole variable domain DVKVTQSSRYLVKRTGEKVFLECVQDMDHENMFWYRQDPGLGLRLIYFSYDVKMKEKGDIPEGYSVSREKKERFSLILESASTNQTSMYLCASSLSGNTGELFFGEGSRLTVL.

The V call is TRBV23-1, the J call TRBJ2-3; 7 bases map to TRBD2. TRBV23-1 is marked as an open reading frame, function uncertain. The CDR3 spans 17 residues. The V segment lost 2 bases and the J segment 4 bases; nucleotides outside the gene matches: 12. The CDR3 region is CASSQPPRGRAPDTQYF. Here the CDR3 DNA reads TGCGCCAGCAGTCAACCCCCCCGAGGGAGGGCCCCAGATACGCAGTATTTT.

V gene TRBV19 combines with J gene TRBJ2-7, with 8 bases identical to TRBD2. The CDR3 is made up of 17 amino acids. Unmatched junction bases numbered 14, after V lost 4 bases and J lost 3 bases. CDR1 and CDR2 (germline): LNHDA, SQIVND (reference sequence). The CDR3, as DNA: TGTGCCAGTAGTACAGCCTATAGCGGGATCAGTCACTACGAGCAGTACTTC. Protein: CASSTAYSGISHYEQYF.

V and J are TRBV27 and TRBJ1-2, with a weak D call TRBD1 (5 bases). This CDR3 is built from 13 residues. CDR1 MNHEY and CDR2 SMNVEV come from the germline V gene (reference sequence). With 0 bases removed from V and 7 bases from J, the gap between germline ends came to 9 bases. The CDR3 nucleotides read TGTGCCAGCAGTTTATCCAGGGATACTGGCTACACCTTC. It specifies CASSLSRDTGYTF.

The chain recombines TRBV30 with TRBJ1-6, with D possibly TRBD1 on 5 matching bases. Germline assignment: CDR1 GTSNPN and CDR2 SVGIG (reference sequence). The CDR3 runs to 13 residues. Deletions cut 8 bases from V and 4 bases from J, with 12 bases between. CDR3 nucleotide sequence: TGTGCCACGTCGACAGAGTATAATTCACCCCTCCACTTT. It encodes CATSTEYNSPLHF. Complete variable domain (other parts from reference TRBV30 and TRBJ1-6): SQTIHQWPATLVQPVGSPLSLECTVEGTSNPNLYWYRQAAGRGLQLLFYSVGIGQISSEVPQNLSASRPQDRQFILSSKKLLLSDSGFYLCATSTEYNSPLHFGNGTRLTVT.

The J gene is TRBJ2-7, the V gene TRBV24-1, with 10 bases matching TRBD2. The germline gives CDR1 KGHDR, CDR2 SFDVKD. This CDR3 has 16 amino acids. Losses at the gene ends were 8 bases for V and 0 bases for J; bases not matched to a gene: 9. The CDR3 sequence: CATNQGAGGPSYEQYF. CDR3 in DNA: TGTGCCACCAACCAGGGAGCGGGAGGGCCCTCCTACGAGCAGTACTTC.

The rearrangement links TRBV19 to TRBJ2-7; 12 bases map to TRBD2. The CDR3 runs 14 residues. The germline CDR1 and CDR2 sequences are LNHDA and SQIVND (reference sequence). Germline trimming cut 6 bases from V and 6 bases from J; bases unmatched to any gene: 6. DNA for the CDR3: TGTGCCAGTAGCCAGACTAGCGGGGGCTTCGAGCAGTACTTC. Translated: CASSQTSGGFEQYF. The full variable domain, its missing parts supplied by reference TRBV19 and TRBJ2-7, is DGGITQSPKYLFRKEGQNVTLSCEQNLNHDAMYWYRQDPGQGLRLIYYSQIVNDFQKGDIAEGYSVSREKKESFPLTVTSAQKNPTAFYLCASSQTSGGFEQYFGPGTRLTVT.

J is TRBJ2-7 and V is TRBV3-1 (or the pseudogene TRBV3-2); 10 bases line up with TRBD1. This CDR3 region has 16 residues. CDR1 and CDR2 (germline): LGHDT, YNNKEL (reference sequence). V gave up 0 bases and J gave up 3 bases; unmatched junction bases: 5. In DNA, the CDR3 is TGTGCCAGCAGCCAAGATGACAGGGGGCGGTTCTACGAGCAGTACTTC. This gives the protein CASSQDDRGRFYEQYF.

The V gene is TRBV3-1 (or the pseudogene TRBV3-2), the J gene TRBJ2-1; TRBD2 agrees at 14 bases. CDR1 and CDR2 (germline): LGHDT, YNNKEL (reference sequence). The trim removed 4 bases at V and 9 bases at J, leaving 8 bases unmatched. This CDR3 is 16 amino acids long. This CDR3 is CASSRGLAGVIFEQFF. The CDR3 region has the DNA TGTGCCAGCAGCCGGGGACTAGCGGGAGTAATATTTGAGCAGTTCTTC.

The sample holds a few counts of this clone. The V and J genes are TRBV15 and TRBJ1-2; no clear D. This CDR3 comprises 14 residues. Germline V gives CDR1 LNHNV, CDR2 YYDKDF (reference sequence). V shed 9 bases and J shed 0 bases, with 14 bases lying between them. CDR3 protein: CATAASRANYGYTF. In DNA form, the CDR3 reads TGTGCCACAGCGGCTTCGAGGGCTAACTATGGCTACACCTTC.

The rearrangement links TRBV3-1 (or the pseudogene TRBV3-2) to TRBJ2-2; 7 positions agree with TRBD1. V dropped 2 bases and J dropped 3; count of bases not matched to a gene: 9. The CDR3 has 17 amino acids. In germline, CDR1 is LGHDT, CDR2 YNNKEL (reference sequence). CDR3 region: CASSQMFQGVDTGELFF. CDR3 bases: TGTGCCAGCAGCCAAATGTTTCAGGGGGTTGACACCGGGGAGCTGTTTTTT.

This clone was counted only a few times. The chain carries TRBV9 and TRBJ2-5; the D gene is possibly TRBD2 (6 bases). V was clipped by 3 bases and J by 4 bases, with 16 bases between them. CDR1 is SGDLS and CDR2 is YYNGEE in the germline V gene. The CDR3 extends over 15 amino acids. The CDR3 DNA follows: TGTGCCAGCAGCGCTGGCGGGACTCCTCGAGAGACCCAGTACTTC. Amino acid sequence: CASSAGGTPRETQYF.